This TCR beta chain was sequenced in a study of T cells in Graves' hyperthyroidism and ophthalmopathy. Germline loops: CDR1 SEHNR, CDR2 FQNEAQ (reference sequence). The V segment lost 1 base and the J segment 5 bases; nucleotides outside the gene matches: 24. The CDR3 has 22 residues. Clinical symptoms, serum thyroxine, TRAb, thyroid ultrasound and orbital computed tomography established diagnosis. The table lists this clonotype with a count of one. With a much larger clone just one base away, this may be a read error. TCR beta CDR3 regions were amplified from RNA. Primed by the HTBI set, a first-round RT-PCR was run on the TCR CDR3. TCRdb processed the multiplex PCR reads anew with MiXCR; each CDR3 protein has one entry. The sample carries nearly 600,000 distinct CDR3 sequences, 11% to 15% recorded once.

Sequencing was done on a sample of blood. The rearrangement uses TRBV7-9 and TRBJ2-5, with 11 bases matching TRBD2. This TCR was recovered from a woman aged 25 to 39 with Graves' hyperthyroidism that later progressed to Graves' ophthalmopathy. CDR3 loop: CASSLEPGQLAGVAYGRETQYF. The CDR3 DNA sequence: TGTGCCAGCAGCTTAGAGCCCGGGCAACTAGCGGGAGTGGCGTATGGTCGGGAGACCCAGTACTTC. The variable domain in full, completed from reference TRBV7-9 and TRBJ2-5, reads DTGVSQNPRHKITKRGQNVTFRCDPISEHNRLYWYRQTLGQGPEFLTYFQNEAQLEKSRLLSDRFSAERPKGSFSTLEIQRTEQGDSAMYLCASSLEPGQLAGVAYGRETQYFGPGTRLLVL.